Listed below are T cell receptor beta chains from one sample, sequenced in a study of blood T cell repertoires in COVID-19. The data were produced by immunoSEQ multiplex PCR, yet TCRdb's version contains in-frame clones alone and is incomplete. Here the sample spans some 250,000 clones, around four fifths being singletons. The specimen was peripheral blood. All receptors derive from an older man with acute or convalescent COVID-19. CDR3s include the opening cysteine and the closing phenylalanine or tryptophan. Fields, in order: V gene, clone size, J gene, D gene, CDR3 DNA, CDR3 protein. A D gene is named only where the DNA matches it firmly. Rows may omit the clone size; those that give it use once, few, many or a size class.

>TRBV5-1|.|TRBJ1-6|TRBD1
TGCGCCAGCAGCTCCAGGCCCGGGACAGGGGGAAGTAATTCACCCCTCCACTTT
CASSSRPGTGGSNSPLHF
>TRBV6-6|.|TRBJ1-2|.
TGTGCCAGCAGTTCGACGGGGAGGGCTAACTATGGCTACACCTTC
CASSSTGRANYGYTF
>TRBV19|.|TRBJ1-3|.
TGTGCCAGTAGTATAGCGTTGCGGGTCTCTGGAAACACCATATATTTT
CASSIALRVSGNTIYF
>TRBV11-3|.|TRBJ2-2|TRBD2
TGTGCCAGCAGCTTCGGGGGGTCGAACACCGGGGAGCTGTTTTTT
CASSFGGSNTGELFF
>TRBV12-3/TRBV12-4|.|TRBJ1-1|.
TGTGCCAGCAGGGCTCCAGGCACTGAAGCTTTCTTT
CASRAPGTEAFF
>TRBV3-1/TRBV3-2|.|TRBJ2-5|.
TGTGCCAGCGCGGGGGCCCCCGCCTTTGCCCAGTACTTC
CASAGAPAFAQYF
>TRBV10-3|.|TRBJ2-7|.
TGTGCCATCAGTGAGGGCAGGGTGGGGTCCTACGAGCAGTACTTC
CAISEGRVGSYEQYF
>TRBV21-1|.|TRBJ2-1|.
TGTGCCAGCAGCTTCACGGAGCCCCGTTTAGCGGGAGTCGGTTTCAATGAGCAGTTCTTC
CASSFTEPRLAGVGFNEQFF
>TRBV5-4|.|TRBJ2-7|TRBD1
TGTGCCAGCAGCTTGGGAGGGACAGCAGGTTCCTACGAGCAGTACTTC
CASSLGGTAGSYEQYF
>TRBV6-5|.|TRBJ1-5|TRBD1
TGTGCCAGCAGCCTGGTGCAGGGGGGGCCCCAGCATTTT
CASSLVQGGPQHF
>TRBV7-8|.|TRBJ1-1|.
TGTGCCAGCAGCCCCCATTCCCCCGGAACGGGGGTTGCTGAAGCTTTCTTT
CASSPHSPGTGVAEAFF
>TRBV21-1|.|TRBJ2-3|.
TGTGCCAGCAGCAAAAATGCGGGAGAACAAGATACGCAGTATTTT
CASSKNAGEQDTQYF
>TRBV9|.|TRBJ1-5|.
TGTGCCAGCAGCGTAGAGGGGGGGAGCAATCAGCCCCAGCATTTT
CASSVEGGSNQPQHF
>TRBV6-5|.|TRBJ1-6|.
TGTGCCAGCAGGAATACTAATAATTCACCCCTCCACTTT
CASRNTNNSPLHF
>TRBV28|.|TRBJ1-1|TRBD1
TGTGCCAGCAGGCCTGGGACAGAGAACACTGAAGCTTTCTTT
CASRPGTENTEAFF
>TRBV10-3|once|TRBJ1-5|.
TGTGCCATCAAAGGGGGGGACGGCAATCAGCCCCAGCATTTT
CAIKGGDGNQPQHF
>TRBV7-8|.|TRBJ2-7|.
TGTGCCAGCACCTTACCCACTACAGGTTACGAGCAGTACTTC
CASTLPTTGYEQYF
>TRBV7-8|once|TRBJ1-1|TRBD1
TGTGCCAGCAGCTGGGGACAGGGGGACACTGAAGCTTTCTTT
CASSWGQGDTEAFF
>TRBV28|.|TRBJ2-7|TRBD1
TGTGCCAGCAGTATCCGGGACAGGAACGCCTACGAGCAGTACTTC
CASSIRDRNAYEQYF
>TRBV19|once|TRBJ2-1|TRBD2
TGTGCCAGTAGTATCTCAGGGGTCTTAGCGGGAGGAGGGCTATACAATGAGCAGTTCTTC
CASSISGVLAGGGLYNEQFF
>TRBV5-1|.|TRBJ2-5|.
TGCGCCAGCAGCTTGGAAGTGTCCGGGACCCAGTACTTC
CASSLEVSGTQYF